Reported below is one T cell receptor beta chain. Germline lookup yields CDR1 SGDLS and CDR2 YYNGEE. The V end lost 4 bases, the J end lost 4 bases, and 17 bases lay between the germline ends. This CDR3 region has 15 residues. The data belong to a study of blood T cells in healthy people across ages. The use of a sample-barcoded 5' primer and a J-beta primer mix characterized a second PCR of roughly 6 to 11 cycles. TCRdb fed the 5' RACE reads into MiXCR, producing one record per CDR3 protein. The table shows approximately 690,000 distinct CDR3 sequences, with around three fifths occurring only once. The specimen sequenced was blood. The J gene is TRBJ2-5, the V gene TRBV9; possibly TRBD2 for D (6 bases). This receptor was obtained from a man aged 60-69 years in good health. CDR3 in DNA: TGTGCCAGCAGCACACGACCCCTCGGGGGAGAGACCCAGTACTTC. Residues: CASSTRPLGGETQYF. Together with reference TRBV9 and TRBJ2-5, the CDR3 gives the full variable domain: DSGVTQTPKHLITATGQRVTLRCSPRSGDLSVYWYQQSLDQGLQFLIQYYNGEERAKGNILERFSAQQFPDLHSELNLSSLELGDSALYFCASSTRPLGGETQYFGPGTRLLVL.